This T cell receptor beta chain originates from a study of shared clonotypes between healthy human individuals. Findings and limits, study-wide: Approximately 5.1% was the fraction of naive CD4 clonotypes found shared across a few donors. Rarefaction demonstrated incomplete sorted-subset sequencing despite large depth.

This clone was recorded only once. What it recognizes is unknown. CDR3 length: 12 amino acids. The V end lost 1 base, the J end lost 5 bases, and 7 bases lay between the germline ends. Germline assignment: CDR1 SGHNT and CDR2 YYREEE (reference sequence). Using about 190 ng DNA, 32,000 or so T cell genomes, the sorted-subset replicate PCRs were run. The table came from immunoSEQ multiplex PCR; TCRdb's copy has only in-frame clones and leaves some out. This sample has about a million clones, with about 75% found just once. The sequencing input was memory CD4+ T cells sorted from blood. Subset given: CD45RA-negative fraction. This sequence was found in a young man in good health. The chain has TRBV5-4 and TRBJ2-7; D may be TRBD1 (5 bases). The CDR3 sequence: CASSLQGHEQYF. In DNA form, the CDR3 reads TGTGCCAGCAGCTTGCAGGGCCACGAGCAGTACTTC.